This T cell receptor beta chain came from a study of cytomegalovirus exposure and HLA in healthy donors. Use of 60 Vbeta and 13 Jbeta primers characterized the PCR. Produced via immunoSEQ multiplex PCR; TCRdb's table is partial and in-frame only. The table counts 55,000 to 85,000 clones; 2% to 3% lies in the top ten. The sample comprised PBMCs. This receptor was obtained from a female donor in good health and CMV-seropositive.

This chain's CDR3 is CAIVSNYGYTF. The CDR3 DNA reads as TGTGCCATCGTTTCGAACTATGGCTACACCTTC. The V and J genes are TRBV10-3 and TRBJ1-2; unclear D gene. The ends were cut back, 8 bases at V and 2 bases at J, with 6 bases in the middle. Germline CDR1 ENHRY, CDR2 SYGVKD. The CDR3 spans 11 residues.